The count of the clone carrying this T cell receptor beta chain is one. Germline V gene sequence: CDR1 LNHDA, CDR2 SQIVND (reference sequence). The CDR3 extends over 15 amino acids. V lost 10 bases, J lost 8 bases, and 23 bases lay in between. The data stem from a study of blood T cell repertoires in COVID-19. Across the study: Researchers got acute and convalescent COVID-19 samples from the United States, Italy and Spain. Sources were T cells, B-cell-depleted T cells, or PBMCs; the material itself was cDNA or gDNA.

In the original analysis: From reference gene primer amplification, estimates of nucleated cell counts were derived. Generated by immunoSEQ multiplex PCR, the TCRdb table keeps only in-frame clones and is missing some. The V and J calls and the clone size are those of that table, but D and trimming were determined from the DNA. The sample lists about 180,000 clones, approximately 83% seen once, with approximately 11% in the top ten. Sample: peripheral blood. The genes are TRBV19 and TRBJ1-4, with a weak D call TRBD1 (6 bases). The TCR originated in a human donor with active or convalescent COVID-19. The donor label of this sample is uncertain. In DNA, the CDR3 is TGTGCCATCCGGGCCAACAGGGCCGGAGGCGAAAAACTGTTTTTT. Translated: CAIRANRAGGEKLFF. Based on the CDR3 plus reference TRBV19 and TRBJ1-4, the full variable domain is DGGITQSPKYLFRKEGQNVTLSCEQNLNHDAMYWYRQDPGQGLRLIYYSQIVNDFQKGDIAEGYSVSREKKESFPLTVTSAQKNPTAFYLCAIRANRAGGEKLFFGSGTQLSVL.